Sequencing of this T cell receptor (beta chain) was carried out in a study of shared clonotypes between healthy human individuals. Assay used: immunoSEQ multiplex PCR; TCRdb lists only in-frame clones, some missing. The sample lists 400,000 to 500,000 clones; about 82% were seen once. The CDR3 totals 16 residues. Looked up from germline, CDR1 is SEHNR and CDR2 is FQNEAQ (reference sequence). The V gene end was trimmed by 5 bases and the J gene end by 8 bases; junction bases not matched to a gene: 14. The chain couples TRBV7-9 to TRBJ2-1; 8 positions agree with TRBD2. The sequence derives from a woman aged 40 to 50 in good health. Some clones in this sample may be carry-over from other donors' samples. Sequencing input: PBMCs. The CDR3: CASSPIGAGGAYEQFF. The DNA of the CDR3 is TGTGCCAGCAGCCCTATAGGGGCCGGGGGGGCTTATGAGCAGTTCTTC. Full variable domain (remainder filled in from reference TRBV7-9 and TRBJ2-1): DTGVSQNPRHKITKRGQNVTFRCDPISEHNRLYWYRQTLGQGPEFLTYFQNEAQLEKSRLLSDRFSAERPKGSFSTLEIQRTEQGDSAMYLCASSPIGAGGAYEQFFGPGTRLTVL.